This is a list of T cell receptor beta chains from one sample in a study of T cell responses to AZD1222 COVID-19 vaccine. Some clones are missing from TCRdb's copy, which holds only in-frame ones; the method was immunoSEQ multiplex PCR. There are 130,000 or so clones in the sample; over 90% occur only once, and more than 0.7% lies in the top ten. The sequences come from peripheral blood, collected on day 0 of AZD1222 vaccination. These receptor sequences come from an adult in good health. CDR3s include the opening cysteine and the closing phenylalanine or tryptophan. The D gene is left open where the match is weak. Clone size appears in some rows only: once, few, many, or a class for an expanded clone.

j_call | clone_size | d_call | v_call | cdr3_length | cdr3_nt | cdr3_aa
TRBJ2-3 | NA | TRBD1 | TRBV9 | 16 | TGTGCCAGCAGCCCGGGGGACAGGGCAGTACTAGATACGCAGTATTTT | CASSPGDRAVLDTQYF
TRBJ1-3 | NA | NA | TRBV15 | 12 | TGTGCCACCAGCAGAGGGGACCGCGCAATATATTTT | CATSRGDRAIYF
TRBJ1-2 | NA | NA | TRBV2 | 14 | TGTGCCAGCAGTGTCTGGGCTGGGGGCGATGGCTACACCTTC | CASSVWAGGDGYTF
TRBJ2-2 | NA | TRBD2 | TRBV19 | 14 | TGTGCCAGTAGGACTAGCGGGGGCGGCGGGGAGCTGTTTTTT | CASRTSGGGGELFF
TRBJ2-3 | NA | TRBD1 | TRBV2 | 14 | TGTGCCAGCAGCCTCGACAGGGGGCAAGATACGCAGTATTTT | CASSLDRGQDTQYF
TRBJ1-1 | NA | NA | TRBV3-1/TRBV3-2 | 14 | TGTGCCAGCAGCCGATACATGGGTGGCACTGAAGCTTTCTTT | CASSRYMGGTEAFF
TRBJ1-1 | NA | TRBD1 | TRBV7-8 | 16 | TGTGCCAGCAGCTTAGCGCGGGCCAGGGGGCACACTGAAGCTTTCTTT | CASSLARARGHTEAFF
TRBJ2-1 | NA | NA | TRBV6-5 | 16 | TGTGCCAGCAGTTACTTGGGGGGTAGGCTTTACAATGAGCAGTTCTTC | CASSYLGGRLYNEQFF
TRBJ1-6 | NA | NA | TRBV4-1 | 15 | TGCGCCAGCAGCCAAGTGGGGGCAAAGGCTTCACCCCTCCACTTT | CASSQVGAKASPLHF
TRBJ1-1 | NA | NA | TRBV10-2 | 14 | TGCGCCAGCAGTGAGTCGAGGGGGAGCACTGAAGCTTTCTTT | CASSESRGSTEAFF
TRBJ1-1 | NA | NA | TRBV18 | 14 | TGTGCCAGCTCACCACGGATCGGAGGGACTGAAGCTTTCTTT | CASSPRIGGTEAFF
TRBJ1-2 | once | NA | TRBV2 | 11 | TGTGCCAGCCAGCGTAGGGCTGGCTACACCTTC | CASQRRAGYTF
TRBJ2-5 | NA | NA | TRBV5-4 | 14 | TGTGCCAGCAGCTCGGCTAGCAGGGAAGAGACCCAGTACTTC | CASSSASREETQYF
TRBJ2-3 | once | NA | TRBV14 | 13 | TGTGCCAGCAGCCAAGTGAGAGCAGATACGCAGTATTTT | CASSQVRADTQYF
TRBJ1-6 | NA | TRBD1 | TRBV6-5 | 14 | TGTGCCAGCACGATCGACAGGGAAGCTTCACCCCTCCACTTT | CASTIDREASPLHF
TRBJ1-2 | NA | TRBD1 | TRBV7-8 | 12 | TGTGCCAGCAGCTCGACAGGGTATGGCTACACCTTC | CASSSTGYGYTF
TRBJ1-2 | once | TRBD1 | TRBV19 | 15 | TGTGCCAGTACCCCCGGGACAGGGGGGTTATATGGCTACACCTTC | CASTPGTGGLYGYTF
TRBJ2-1 | NA | NA | TRBV4-1 | 16 | TGCGCCAGCAGCCAAGGTGGGGTGACAGGTGCCAATGAGCAGTTCTTC | CASSQGGVTGANEQFF
TRBJ1-5 | NA | TRBD1 | TRBV2 | 15 | TGTGCCAGCAGTGAGGGACAGGGGGCAAGTCAGCCCCAGCATTTT | CASSEGQGASQPQHF
TRBJ1-1 | NA | TRBD1 | TRBV6-1 | 16 | TGTGCCAGCAGTGAAGCTACGCAGGGGGCGCTTACTGAAGCTTTCTTT | CASSEATQGALTEAFF
TRBJ1-2 | NA | NA | TRBV10-2 | 14 | TGCGCCAGCAGTGATCGGGGGGCGGGATATGGCTACACCTTC | CASSDRGAGYGYTF
TRBJ1-1 | NA | TRBD1 | TRBV9 | 15 | TGTGCCAGCAGCGCACCACAGGGGTTGAACACTGAAGCTTTCTTT | CASSAPQGLNTEAFF
TRBJ2-7 | NA | NA | TRBV7-9 | 13 | TGTGCCAGCAGCGTCCAGGGGTCCTACGAGCAGTACTTC | CASSVQGSYEQYF
TRBJ2-2 | few | NA | TRBV6-5 | 14 | TGTGCCAGCAATCTAATTCAGGGATCCGGGGAGCTGTTTTTT | CASNLIQGSGELFF
TRBJ1-5 | NA | TRBD1 | TRBV29-1 | 13 | TGCAGCGTTACGACAGGGGGCAATCAGCCCCAGCATTTT | CSVTTGGNQPQHF
TRBJ2-5 | NA | NA | TRBV7-3 | 13 | TGTGCCAGCAGCGCCGACCGGAGGGAGACCCAGTACTTC | CASSADRRETQYF
TRBJ1-1 | NA | NA | TRBV13 | 12 | TGTGCCAGCAGCCATCGGGGTCCTGAAGCTTTCTTT | CASSHRGPEAFF
TRBJ1-6 | once | NA | TRBV2 | 14 | TGTGCCAGCAGTGAACCCAGGGTCTGGACACCCCTCCACTTT | CASSEPRVWTPLHF
TRBJ1-5 | NA | NA | TRBV19 | 13 | TGTGCCACGACAGTTTTCGGCAATCAGCCCCAGCATTTT | CATTVFGNQPQHF
TRBJ1-2 | NA | NA | TRBV6-5 | 15 | TGTGCCAGCAATCTTGACGGACCCCTTTACTATGGCTACACCTTC | CASNLDGPLYYGYTF
TRBJ2-1 | NA | TRBD2 | TRBV6-5 | 15 | TGTGCCAGCAGCTCCGGGACTAGCGGAAACAATGAGCAGTTCTTC | CASSSGTSGNNEQFF